These 12 T cell receptor beta chains originate from one sample sequenced in a study of breast tumors, draining lymph nodes, adjacent tissues (dated by TCRdb to the mid-2010s). Library preparation was by multiplex PCR. TCRdb records Illumina HiSeq 2000 as the sequencer. TCRdb trimmed the raw reads at Q25, called clones with MiXCR and kept productive beta chains. Each CDR3 protein gets just one entry, which takes the most common genes and DNA from the rows behind it. The sample includes about 180,000 distinct CDR3 sequences, with roughly 35% observed a single time. In total, the top ten clones hold about 3.7% of the sample. Lymph node samples came from the axillary draining lymph nodes of breast cancer patients. Sequenced material: axillary lymph node tissue. The source is a female donor with breast cancer. Some clones in this sample may be carry-over from other donors' samples.

The sample holds many counts of this clonotype. The chain joins TRBV28 to TRBJ2-7; D is unclear. The CDR3 loop spans 15 amino acids. From germline, CDR1 is MDHEN and CDR2 SYDVKM. V was cut by 2 bases and J by 6 bases, with 17 bases left in between. CDR3 nucleotides: TGTGCCAGCAGTTTAGGTGGAAGCCCGTTGGGCGAGCAGTACTTC. Protein product: CASSLGGSPLGEQYF. The full variable domain, in which reference TRBV28 and TRBJ2-7 provide the parts outside the CDR3, is DVKVTQSSRYLVKRTGEKVFLECVQDMDHENMFWYRQDPGLGLRLIYFSYDVKMKEKGDIPEGYSVSREKKERFSLILESASTNQTSMYLCASSLGGSPLGEQYFGPGTRLTVT.

The V gene is TRBV13, the J gene TRBJ1-4; maybe TRBD1 (6 bases). Trimming pared 5 bases from V and 8 bases from J, leaving 15 bases between. This CDR3 has 14 residues. Per germline, CDR1 PRHDT and CDR2 FYEKMQ (reference sequence). CDR3 sequence (DNA): TGTGCCAGCAGCCCCCCTGGGGGGGCCGAAAAACTGTTTTTT. It specifies CASSPPGGAEKLFF. The full variable domain, its missing parts supplied by reference TRBV13 and TRBJ1-4, is AAGVIQSPRHLIKEKRETATLKCYPIPRHDTVYWYQQGPGQDPQFLISFYEKMQSDKGSIPDRFSAQQFSDYHSELNMSSLELGDSALYFCASSPPGGAEKLFFGSGTQLSVL.

This clonotype occurred many times. V is TRBV19 and J is TRBJ1-5, with a weak D call TRBD1 (5 bases). CDR1 is LNHDA, CDR2 SQIVND, per germline (reference sequence). The V gene lost 3 bases and the J gene lost 2 bases, with 11 bases spanning the gap. CDR3 size: 15 residues. The chain's CDR3 is CASSMGGVGNQPQHF. Here the CDR3 DNA reads TGTGCCAGTAGTATGGGGGGGGTTGGCAATCAGCCCCAGCATTTT.

About this clonotype: No conserved phenylalanine or tryptophan ends this CDR3, so it is likely a read error. The chain links TRBV5-1 to TRBJ2-3; TRBD2 aligns across 7 bases. The V segment lost 5 bases and the J segment 0 bases; nucleotides outside the gene matches: 9. The CDR3 is 16 residues long. The V gene's germline CDR1 is SGHRS and CDR2 YFSETQ. This CDR3 is CASSLNGRTSTDTQYS. Written as DNA, the CDR3 is TGCGCCAGCAGTTTGAACGGGAGGACTAGCACAGATACGCAGTATTCT.

A few counts support this clonotype. It may be a read error: a sequence one base away is much more abundant. J is TRBJ2-3 and V is TRBV6-5; no clear D. Trimming removed 4 bases at V and 5 bases at J, with 10 bases between. Germline V CDR1 and CDR2: MNHEY, SVGAGI. The CDR3 has 13 amino acids. CDR3 region: CASSSPRRDTQYF. CDR3 coding DNA: TGTGCCAGCAGTTCCCCCCGGAGAGATACGCAGTATTTT.

In this sample, this clonotype turned up many times. The J gene is TRBJ1-2, the V gene TRBV5-1, with 7 bases matching TRBD1. The CDR3 runs to 15 residues. V was clipped by 3 bases and J by 5 bases; unmatched bases: 10. Germline V gene data show CDR1 as SGHRS and CDR2 as YFSETQ. CDR3 loop: CASSSSLTGEYGYTF. CDR3 sequence (DNA): TGCGCCAGCAGCTCCAGCCTTACAGGGGAATATGGCTACACCTTC.

Only one count was recorded for this clonotype. A much larger clone is a single base away; this may be a read error. The chain couples TRBV27 to TRBJ1-4; D might be TRBD1 (6 bases). The CDR3 runs 14 residues. CDR1 and CDR2 from the germline V gene are MNHEY and SMNVEV (reference sequence). CDR3 DNA: TGTGCCAGCAGTCTGACCACAGGGAATGAAAAACTGCTTTTT. As protein: CASSLTTGNEKLLF.

The sample holds many counts of this clonotype. V is TRBV28 and J is TRBJ1-3; D is uncertain. The CDR3 covers 14 residues. The germline V and J ends were trimmed by 5 bases and 0 bases, with 8 bases remaining between them. CDR1 and CDR2 from the germline V gene are MDHEN and SYDVKM. The CDR3 here is CASSDTGSGNTIYF. Here the CDR3 DNA reads TGTGCCAGCAGTGACACCGGCTCTGGAAACACCATATATTTT.

Concerning this clonotype: The missing conserved phenylalanine or tryptophan at the end of this CDR3 makes a read error likely. This sequence joins TRBV29-1 and TRBJ2-3, with 10 positions matching TRBD2. Germline-derived CDR1 and CDR2 are SQVTM and ANQGSEA. The CDR3 totals 17 residues. The CDR3 loop reads CGVVGSERGGSTDTQYS. The CDR3 DNA sequence: TGCGGCGTTGTGGGATCGGAGCGGGGGGGTAGCACAGATACGCAGTATTCT.

This clonotype was recorded at least ten times. V gene TRBV6-1 combines with J gene TRBJ2-1, with 9 bases identical to TRBD1. Germline loops: CDR1 MNHNS, CDR2 SASEGT. The CDR3 spans 17 residues. V shed 11 bases and J 6 bases; nucleotides not matched to a gene: 20. The CDR3 bases are TGTGCCGTCCTCGGGACAGGGAGTCCCCATGGGGCCAATGAGCAGTTCTTC. Translated: CAVLGTGSPHGANEQFF.

This clonotype was seen at least ten times. The rearrangement joins TRBV6-1 to TRBJ1-2, with 7 bases that match TRBD1. The CDR3 spans 17 residues. J gave up 5 bases and V 4 bases, and 16 bases lay outside the gene matches. Germline V CDR1 and CDR2: MNHNS, SASEGT. Here the CDR3 DNA reads TGTGCCAGCAGTGTAGGAGGGGGCCTCGGGAGTGTTTATGGCTACACCTTC. Its translation: CASSVGGGLGSVYGYTF.

This clonotype was detected ten times or more. The chain employs TRBV6-2 or TRBV6-3 and TRBJ2-3; TRBD2 agrees at 7 bases. There are 18 residues in the CDR3. Per the germline V gene, CDR1 is MNHEY and CDR2 is SVGEGT. Trimming took 8 bases from V and 2 from J; bases not matched to a gene: 19. The CDR3 nucleotides are TGTGCCAGCGGAAATACCGGACTAGTCCCTGCCCCCACAGATACGCAGTATTTT. Protein product: CASGNTGLVPAPTDTQYF.